This T cell receptor (beta chain) was documented in a study of blood T cell repertoires in COVID-19. How the authors handled the data: Amplification from reference gene primers served as the basis for estimated nucleated cell counts. Sequenced by immunoSEQ multiplex PCR; TCRdb stores in-frame clones only, minus some. V and J calls and clone size are as listed in that table; D and trimming were resolved from the DNA. The sample shows roughly 260,000 clones, around 90% of them seen only once. V dropped 4 bases and J dropped 2 bases, with 16 bases sitting between them. This CDR3 comprises 16 residues. The germline V gene encodes CDR1 SGHTS and CDR2 YDEGEE.

V and J are TRBV5-8 and TRBJ2-1; a weak D match, TRBD2 (6 bases). Source material: peripheral blood. This TCR was sampled from a person aged 18 to 30 with COVID-19, enrolled during active disease. The DNA of the CDR3 is TGTGCCAGCAGCGGGGAACTAGCTGTTACCTACAATGAGCAGTTCTTC. Amino acid sequence: CASSGELAVTYNEQFF.